This paragraph reports one T cell receptor (beta chain). This CDR3 is 15 amino acids long. The junction had 5 bases not matched to a gene; V was cut back by 2 bases and J by 4 bases. Germline V gene data show CDR1 as SGHNT and CDR2 as YYREEE (reference sequence). This entry belongs to a study of cytomegalovirus exposure and HLA in healthy donors. A multiplex PCR was run with 60 Vbeta primers and 13 Jbeta primers. Clones were sequenced by immunoSEQ multiplex PCR, and TCRdb holds only the in-frame ones, with some missing. The table lists 110,000 to 150,000 clones, about 75% of them singletons. This sequence joins TRBV5-4 and TRBJ2-3; the match to TRBD2 covers 9 bases. The sequence was obtained from a woman aged 25 to 39 in good health and CMV-seronegative. The sample consisted of PBMCs. The CDR3 DNA follows: TGTGCCAGCAGCTTAGCGGGGGGCGGGGCAGATACGCAGTATTTT. Translating gives CASSLAGGGADTQYF.